The 12 T cell receptor beta chains below all came from one sample that was sequenced in a study of OX40 agonist ivuxolimab in advanced cancers. Profiled with immunoSEQ multiplex PCR; TCRdb holds only in-frame clones, not every one. The sample lists about 52,000 clones, nearly 85% occurring once. Sequencing was performed on CD4+ or CD8+ T cells sorted from blood, taken in a trial of the OX40 agonist ivuxolimab. Receptors originate from an adult with an advanced solid tumor such as melanoma, head and neck, liver or kidney cancer.

The chain is built from TRBV6-5 and TRBJ1-6, with D possibly TRBD1 on 6 matching bases. The CDR3 totals 14 residues. Germline-derived CDR1 and CDR2 are MNHEY and SVGAGI. Between the trimmed V and J ends, which lost 0 bases and 10 bases, there was a span of 10 bases. The CDR3 DNA reads TGTGCCAGCAGTTACTCGGACGGACAGTCACCCCTCCACTTT. Protein sequence: CASSYSDGQSPLHF.

The genes are TRBV19 and TRBJ1-2; D unclear. Germline values: CDR1 LNHDA, CDR2 SQIVND (reference sequence). The V end lost 3 bases, the J end lost 3 bases, and 14 bases lay between the germline ends. The CDR3 contains 15 residues. The CDR3 nucleotides read TGTGCCAGTAGTATTCTTCCAGCTTATTACTATGGCTACACCTTC. Translating gives CASSILPAYYYGYTF.

V is TRBV14 and J is TRBJ2-5; TRBD1 or TRBD2 may be the D gene (6 bases each). Germline assignment: CDR1 SGHDN and CDR2 FVKESK. The CDR3 is 10 amino acids. The CDR3 DNA reads TGTGGCGGGACAAAAGAGACCCAGTACTTC. Translating gives CGGTKETQYF.

This clone was detected only a few times. This chain uses TRBV19 with TRBJ1-5, with D possibly matching TRBD1 (5 bases). CDR1 is LNHDA and CDR2 is SQIVND in the germline V gene (reference sequence). Deletions cut 8 bases from V and 3 bases from J, with 11 bases between. This CDR3 has 13 residues. CDR3 bases: TGTGCCAGTGGGGGACGGCTCAATCAGCCCCAGCATTTT. Protein product: CASGGRLNQPQHF.

The chain combines TRBV6-5 with TRBJ2-4; D gene ambiguous. Per the germline V gene, CDR1 is MNHEY and CDR2 is SVGAGI. The CDR3 consists of 14 residues. V was pared by 2 bases and J by 5 bases, with 10 bases between. DNA for the CDR3: TGTGCCAGCAGTTACGGGCACACTGAAAACATTCAGTACTTC. This encodes CASSYGHTENIQYF.

This sequence joins TRBV28 and TRBJ1-4; possible D gene TRBD1, 6 bases. The CDR3 has 15 residues. Germline V gene lookup returns CDR1 MDHEN and CDR2 SYDVKM. Trimming took 6 bases from V and 3 from J, leaving 14 bases between them. The DNA of the CDR3 is TGTGCCAGCAGCCCCTTTTACAGGGCTAATGAAAAACTGTTTTTT. Protein: CASSPFYRANEKLFF.

The chain uses TRBV6-1 and TRBJ2-5, with D uncertain. V lost 5 bases, J lost 0 bases, and 1 base lay in between. CDR3 size: 11 residues. Per germline, CDR1 MNHNS and CDR2 SASEGT. CDR3 in DNA: TGTGCCAGCAGTTACCAAGAGACCCAGTACTTC. Its protein is CASSYQETQYF.

The rearrangement joins TRBV19 to TRBJ1-1, with D maybe TRBD1 (5 bases). This CDR3 contains 14 residues. Germline values: CDR1 LNHDA, CDR2 SQIVND (reference sequence). The V end lost 2 bases, the J end lost 5 bases, and 12 bases lay between the germline ends. CDR3 nucleotide sequence: TGTGCCAGTAGTATATCGGGGGTAACGACTGAAGCTTTCTTT. Protein product: CASSISGVTTEAFF.

The chain combines TRBV7-3 with TRBJ2-5; D gene uncertain. With the DNA end fitting TRBJ2-7 better, the J assignment may be wrong. This CDR3 comprises 14 residues. Germline CDR1 reads SGHTA; CDR2 reads FQGTGA. The CDR3 DNA reads TGTGCCAGCAGCACCCAACATGGGCCCTACGAGCAGTACTTC. Translation: CASSTQHGPYEQYF.

This clone was detected once. The chain uses TRBV19 and TRBJ2-1; unclear D gene. This CDR3 comprises 14 residues. V lost 7 bases to trimming and J lost 4 bases, with 14 bases between them. Per germline, CDR1 LNHDA and CDR2 SQIVND (reference sequence). The CDR3 loop is CASNDPLGYNEQFF. For the CDR3, the DNA is TGTGCCAGTAACGACCCCCTAGGGTACAATGAGCAGTTCTTC.

The genes are TRBV30 and TRBJ2-5, with 7 bases matching TRBD1. The V segment lost 3 bases and the J segment 5 bases; nucleotides outside the gene matches: 9. CDR1 and CDR2 (germline): GTSNPN, SVGIG (reference sequence). The CDR3 sequence is 14 residues long. CDR3 residues: CAWSPGDRVETQYF. Here the CDR3 DNA reads TGTGCCTGGAGCCCCGGCGACAGGGTCGAGACCCAGTACTTC.

This rearrangement joins TRBV7-3 to TRBJ2-3; weak D call: TRBD2 (7 bases). The germline V gene encodes CDR1 SGHTA and CDR2 FQGTGA. The CDR3 has 17 amino acids. Trimming shortened V by 1 base and J by 4 bases, and 18 bases separated the two germline ends. DNA for the CDR3: TGTGCCAGCAGCTTAATGGGGGGGCCCCATTCAGCAGATACGCAGTATTTT. This codes for CASSLMGGPHSADTQYF.